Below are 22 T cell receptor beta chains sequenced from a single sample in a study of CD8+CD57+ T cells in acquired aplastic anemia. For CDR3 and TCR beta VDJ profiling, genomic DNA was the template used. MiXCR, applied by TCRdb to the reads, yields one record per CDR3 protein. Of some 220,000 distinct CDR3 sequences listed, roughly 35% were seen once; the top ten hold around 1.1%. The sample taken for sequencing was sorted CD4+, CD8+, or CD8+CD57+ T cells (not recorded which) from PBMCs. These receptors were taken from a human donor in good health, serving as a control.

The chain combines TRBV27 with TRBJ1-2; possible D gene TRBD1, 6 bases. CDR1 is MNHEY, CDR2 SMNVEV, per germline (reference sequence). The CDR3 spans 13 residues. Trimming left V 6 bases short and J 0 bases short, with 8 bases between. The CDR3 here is CASRGASNYGYTF. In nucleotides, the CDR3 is TGTGCCAGCAGGGGGGCCTCTAACTATGGCTACACCTTC.

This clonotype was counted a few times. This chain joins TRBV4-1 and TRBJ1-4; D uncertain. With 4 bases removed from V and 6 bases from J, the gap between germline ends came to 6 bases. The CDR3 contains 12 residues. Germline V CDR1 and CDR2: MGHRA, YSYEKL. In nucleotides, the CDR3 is TGCGCCAGCAGCCGACCATATGAAAAACTGTTTTTT. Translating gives CASSRPYEKLFF.

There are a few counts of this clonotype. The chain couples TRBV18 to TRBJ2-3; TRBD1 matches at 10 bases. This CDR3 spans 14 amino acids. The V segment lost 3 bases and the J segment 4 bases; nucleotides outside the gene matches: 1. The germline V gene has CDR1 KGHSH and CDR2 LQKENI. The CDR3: CASSPTGGADTQYF. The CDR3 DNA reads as TGTGCCAGCTCACCGACAGGGGGCGCAGATACGCAGTATTTT.

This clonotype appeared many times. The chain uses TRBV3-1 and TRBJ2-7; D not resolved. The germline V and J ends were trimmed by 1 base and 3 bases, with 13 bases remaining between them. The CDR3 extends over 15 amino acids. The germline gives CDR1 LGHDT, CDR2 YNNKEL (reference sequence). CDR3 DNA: TGTGCCAGCAGCCAAGGAGGTCAGAACAACTACGAGCAGTACTTC. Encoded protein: CASSQGGQNNYEQYF.

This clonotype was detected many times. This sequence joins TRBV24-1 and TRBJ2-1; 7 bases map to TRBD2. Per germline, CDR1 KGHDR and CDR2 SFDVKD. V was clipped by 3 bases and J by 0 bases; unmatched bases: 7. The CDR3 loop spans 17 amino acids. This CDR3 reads CATSDAGVKYSYNEQFF. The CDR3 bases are TGTGCCACCAGTGATGCGGGGGTCAAGTACTCCTACAATGAGCAGTTCTTC.

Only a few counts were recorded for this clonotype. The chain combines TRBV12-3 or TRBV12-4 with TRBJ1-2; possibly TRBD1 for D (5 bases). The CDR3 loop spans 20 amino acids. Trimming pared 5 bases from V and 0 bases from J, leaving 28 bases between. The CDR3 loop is CASSTSGHRRDGGSNYGYTF. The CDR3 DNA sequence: TGTGCCAGCAGTACCTCTGGACACCGGAGGGACGGGGGTTCTAACTATGGCTACACCTTC.

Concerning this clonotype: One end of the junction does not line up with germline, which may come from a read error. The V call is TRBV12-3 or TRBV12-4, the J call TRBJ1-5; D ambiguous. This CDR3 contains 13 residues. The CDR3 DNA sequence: TGTGCCAGCAGTTTCGGTAGCCATCAGCCCCAGCATTTT. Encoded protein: CASSFGSHQPQHF.

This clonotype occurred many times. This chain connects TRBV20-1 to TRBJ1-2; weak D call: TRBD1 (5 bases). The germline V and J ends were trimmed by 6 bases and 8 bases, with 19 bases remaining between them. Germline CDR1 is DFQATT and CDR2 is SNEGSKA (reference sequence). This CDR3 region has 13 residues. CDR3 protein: CSALYPGPEGYTF. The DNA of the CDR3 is TGCAGTGCCCTCTACCCGGGGCCGGAGGGCTACACCTTC.

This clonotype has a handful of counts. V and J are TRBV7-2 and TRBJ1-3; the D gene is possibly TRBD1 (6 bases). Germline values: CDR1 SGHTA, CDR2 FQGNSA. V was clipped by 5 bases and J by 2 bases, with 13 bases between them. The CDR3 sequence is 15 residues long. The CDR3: CASSPPGGPGNTIYF. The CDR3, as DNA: TGTGCCAGCAGCCCTCCGGGGGGCCCTGGAAACACCATATATTTT.

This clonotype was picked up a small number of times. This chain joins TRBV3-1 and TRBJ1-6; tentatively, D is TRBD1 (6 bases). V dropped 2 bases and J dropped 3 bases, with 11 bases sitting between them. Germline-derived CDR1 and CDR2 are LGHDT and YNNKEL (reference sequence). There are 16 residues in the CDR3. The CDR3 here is CASSQPTGNYNSPLHF. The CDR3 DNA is TGTGCCAGCAGCCAACCGACAGGAAACTATAATTCACCCCTCCACTTT.

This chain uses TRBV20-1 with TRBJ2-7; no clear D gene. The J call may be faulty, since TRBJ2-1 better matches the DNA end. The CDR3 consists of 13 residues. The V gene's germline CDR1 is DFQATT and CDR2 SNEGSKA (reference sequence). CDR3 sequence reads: CSGIESSYNEQFF. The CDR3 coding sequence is TGCAGTGGGATAGAGAGCTCCTACAATGAGCAGTTCTTC.

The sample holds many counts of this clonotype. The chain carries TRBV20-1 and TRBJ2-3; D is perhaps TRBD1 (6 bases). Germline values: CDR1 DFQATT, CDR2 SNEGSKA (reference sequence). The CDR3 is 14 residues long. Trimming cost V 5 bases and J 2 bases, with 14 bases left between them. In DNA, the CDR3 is TGCAGTGCTTTAAATAGGGACACCACAGATACGCAGTATTTT. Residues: CSALNRDTTDTQYF.

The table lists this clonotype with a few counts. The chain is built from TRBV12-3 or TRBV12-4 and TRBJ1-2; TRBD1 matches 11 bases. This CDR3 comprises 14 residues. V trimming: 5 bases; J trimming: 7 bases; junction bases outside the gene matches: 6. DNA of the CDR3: TGTGCCAGCAGTCCCGGGGGACAGGGGGGTGGCTACACCTTC. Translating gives CASSPGGQGGGYTF.

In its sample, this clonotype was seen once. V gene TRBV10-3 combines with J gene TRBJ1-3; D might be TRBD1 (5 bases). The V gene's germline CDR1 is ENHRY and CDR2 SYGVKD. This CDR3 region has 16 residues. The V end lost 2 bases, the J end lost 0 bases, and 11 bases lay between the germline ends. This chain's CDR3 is CAISEAGPLSGNTIYF. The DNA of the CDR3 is TGTGCCATCAGTGAGGCAGGGCCCCTCTCTGGAAACACCATATATTTT.

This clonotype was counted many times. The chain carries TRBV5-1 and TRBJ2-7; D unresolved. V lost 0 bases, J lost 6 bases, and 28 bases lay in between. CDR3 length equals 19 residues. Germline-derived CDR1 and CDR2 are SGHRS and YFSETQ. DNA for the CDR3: TGCGCCAGCAGCTTGGCCGCTGTGGGCAGGCCCCTGCCTGGTGGCGAGCAGTACTTC. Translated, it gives CASSLAAVGRPLPGGEQYF.

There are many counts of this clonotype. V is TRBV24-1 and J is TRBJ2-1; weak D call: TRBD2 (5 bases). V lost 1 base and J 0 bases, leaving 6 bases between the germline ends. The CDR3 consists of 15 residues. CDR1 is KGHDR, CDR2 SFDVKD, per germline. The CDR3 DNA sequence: TGTGCCACCAGTGATTTAGAGGGCTCCTACAATGAGCAGTTCTTC. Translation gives CATSDLEGSYNEQFF.

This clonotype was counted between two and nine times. CDR3 residues: CASSLVPSPALAKTQYF. In nucleotides, the CDR3 is TGTGCCAGCAGCTTAGTCCCGTCCCCCGCGCTCGCGAAGACCCAGTACTTC. V usage is TRBV11-2 and J usage is TRBJ2-5, with D hard to call. The CDR3 contains 17 residues. Per the germline V gene, CDR1 is SGHAT and CDR2 is FQNNGV. V shed 1 base and J shed 6 bases, with 21 bases lying between them.

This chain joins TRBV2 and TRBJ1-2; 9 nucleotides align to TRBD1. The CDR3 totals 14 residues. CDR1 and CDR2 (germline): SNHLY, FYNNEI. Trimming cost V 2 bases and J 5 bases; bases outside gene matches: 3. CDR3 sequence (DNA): TGTGCCAGCAGTGAATTTGGGACAGGGTATGGCTACACCTTC. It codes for CASSEFGTGYGYTF.

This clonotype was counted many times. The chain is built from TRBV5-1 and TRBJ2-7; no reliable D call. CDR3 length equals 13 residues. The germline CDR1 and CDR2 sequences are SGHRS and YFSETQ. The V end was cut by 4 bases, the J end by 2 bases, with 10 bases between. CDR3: CASSQQTTYEQYF. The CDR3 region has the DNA TGCGCCAGCAGCCAACAAACTACCTACGAGCAGTACTTC.

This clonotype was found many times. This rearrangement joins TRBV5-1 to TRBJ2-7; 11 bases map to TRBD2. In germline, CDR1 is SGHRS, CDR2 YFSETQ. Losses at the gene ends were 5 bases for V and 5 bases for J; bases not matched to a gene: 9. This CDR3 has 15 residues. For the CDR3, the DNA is TGCGCCAGCAGTCGGATAGCGGGAGGGCGGGACGAGCAGTACTTC. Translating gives CASSRIAGGRDEQYF.

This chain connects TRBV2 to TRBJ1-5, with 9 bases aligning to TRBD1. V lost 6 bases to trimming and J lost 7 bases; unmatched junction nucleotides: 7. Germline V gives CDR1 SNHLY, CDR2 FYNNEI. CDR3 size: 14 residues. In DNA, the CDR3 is TGTGCCAGCAGCCCGGGACAGGGATCCCAGCCCCAGCATTTT. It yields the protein CASSPGQGSQPQHF.

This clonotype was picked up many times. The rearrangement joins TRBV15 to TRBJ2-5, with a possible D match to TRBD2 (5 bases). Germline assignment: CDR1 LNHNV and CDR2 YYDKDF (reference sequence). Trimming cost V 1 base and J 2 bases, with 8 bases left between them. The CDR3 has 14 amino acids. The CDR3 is CATSRGTAQETQYF. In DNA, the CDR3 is TGTGCCACCAGCAGAGGGACTGCGCAAGAGACCCAGTACTTC.